A single sample is the source of the 24 T cell receptor beta chains below, sequenced in a study of blood T cell repertoires in COVID-19. Measured with immunoSEQ multiplex PCR; TCRdb has only the in-frame clones, and not every one. The profile covers roughly 170,000 clones, with about 83% appearing a single time and less than 4% taken by the ten largest. Material for sequencing was PBMCs or T cells enriched from blood (not recorded which). The receptors were gathered from a woman aged 45-60 years in a cohort exposed to, infected with or recovered from COVID-19 (not recorded which).

The chain combines TRBV2 with TRBJ1-1, with D possibly being TRBD1 (6 bases). This CDR3 spans 17 amino acids. Germline V gives CDR1 SNHLY, CDR2 FYNNEI. V gave up 7 bases and J gave up 5 bases, with 26 bases separating them. The CDR3 sequence is CASMVAAGVLERTEAFF. The CDR3 coding sequence is TGTGCCAGCATGGTGGCGGCAGGGGTTCTCGAACGGACTGAAGCTTTCTTT.

V is TRBV4-3 and J is TRBJ1-1, with 9 bases identical to TRBD1. Per the germline V gene, CDR1 is LGHNA and CDR2 is YSLEER. CDR3 length: 19 residues. V lost 3 bases to trimming and J lost 4 bases; unmatched junction nucleotides: 18. Here the CDR3 DNA reads TGCGCCAGCAGCCAGCTACCGGGACAGGGTCCTCCCCAAACCACTGAAGCTTTCTTT. Its protein product is CASSQLPGQGPPQTTEAFF.

This clone was seen just once. The chain joins TRBV29-1 to TRBJ1-1, with a weak D call TRBD1 (5 bases). Per the germline V gene, CDR1 is SQVTM and CDR2 is ANQGSEA. V was clipped by 7 bases and J by 4 bases, with 13 bases between them. The CDR3 is made up of 12 amino acids. The CDR3 DNA is TGCAGCGACGGCCGGAGGGGCACTGAAGCTTTCTTT. Residues: CSDGRRGTEAFF.

The chain uses TRBV20-1 and TRBJ1-1; 7 bases match TRBD1. Germline V gives CDR1 DFQATT, CDR2 SNEGSKA (reference sequence). The CDR3 totals 13 residues. J gave up 9 bases and V 3 bases, and 10 bases lay outside the gene matches. CDR3 sequence: CSASPPGGLQAFF. The DNA for the CDR3 is TGCAGTGCTAGTCCCCCAGGGGGATTACAAGCTTTCTTT.

The chain links TRBV10-2 to TRBJ2-1, with TRBD2 matching over 7 bases. Germline CDR1 is WSHSY and CDR2 is SAAADI. CDR3 length: 13 residues. The junction had 1 base not matched to a gene; V was cut back by 5 bases and J by 3 bases. The CDR3 reads CASSTSVYNEQFF. For the CDR3, the DNA is TGCGCCAGCAGTACTAGCGTCTACAATGAGCAGTTCTTC.

This clone has just a few counts. The genes are TRBV6-2 or TRBV6-3 and TRBJ1-1; 7 bases are shared with TRBD1. Germline V gene data show CDR1 as MNHEY and CDR2 as SVGEGT. After removal of 1 base from V and 1 base from J, the junction contained 6 bases not matched to a gene. The CDR3 has 16 amino acids. CDR3: CASSYLPGQRNTEAFF. CDR3 nucleotide sequence: TGTGCCAGCAGTTACTTACCGGGACAGAGGAACACTGAAGCTTTCTTT.

This chain uses TRBV16 with TRBJ1-4; no firm D call. CDR1 KGHSY and CDR2 FQNENV come from the germline V gene. This CDR3 comprises 15 residues. V was trimmed by 0 bases and J by 2 bases, leaving 7 bases between them. The CDR3 region has the DNA TGTGCCAGCAGCCAATCGAGAGGGACTAATGAAAAACTGTTTTTT. This gives the protein CASSQSRGTNEKLFF.

This clone was recorded only once. The chain is built from TRBV10-3 and TRBJ2-5, with 9 bases identical to TRBD1. V trimming: 0 bases; J trimming: 4 bases; junction bases outside the gene matches: 3. CDR1 is ENHRY and CDR2 is SYGVKD in the germline V gene. The CDR3 length is 15 residues. CDR3 in DNA: TGTGCCATCAGTGAGTCTACAGGGGGCGGAGAGACCCAGTACTTC. Translating it yields CAISESTGGGETQYF.

The chain links TRBV4-3 to TRBJ1-4; 10 nucleotides match TRBD1. V dropped 0 bases and J dropped 3; count of bases not matched to a gene: 10. Per germline, CDR1 LGHNA and CDR2 YSLEER. The CDR3 extends over 19 amino acids. CDR3 region: CASSQDLRQGASSNEKLFF. CDR3 bases: TGCGCCAGCAGCCAAGATCTTAGACAGGGGGCCTCATCTAATGAAAAACTGTTTTTT.

The chain recombines TRBV5-4 with TRBJ2-1; 8 bases are a match to TRBD2. This CDR3 is built from 12 residues. The ends lost 4 bases at V and 10 bases at J; junction bases unmatched: 4. In germline, CDR1 is SGHNT, CDR2 YYREEE (reference sequence). DNA for the CDR3: TGTGCCAGCAGCCTTAGCGGGACGGAGCAGTTCTTC. Amino acid sequence: CASSLSGTEQFF. Full variable domain (outside the CDR3, taken from reference TRBV5-4 and TRBJ2-1): ETGVTQSPTHLIKTRGQQVTLRCSSQSGHNTVSWYQQALGQGPQFIFQYYREEENGRGNFPPRFSGLQFPNYSSELNVNALELDDSALYLCASSLSGTEQFFGPGTRLTVL.

The chain carries TRBV30 and TRBJ1-6, with a possible D match to TRBD1 (5 bases). The CDR3 contains 13 residues. Germline V lookup: CDR1 GTSNPN, CDR2 SVGIG (reference sequence). The V end was cut by 5 bases, the J end by 8 bases, with 13 bases between. In nucleotides, the CDR3 is TGTGCCTGGTTAAAGGGGTTGGATTCACCCCTCCACTTT. Translating gives CAWLKGLDSPLHF.

The rearrangement joins TRBV10-3 to TRBJ2-3; 7 bases are shared with TRBD2. Trimming took 8 bases from V and 4 from J; bases not matched to a gene: 12. This CDR3 spans 15 amino acids. Per germline, CDR1 ENHRY and CDR2 SYGVKD. The CDR3 here is CAISYTAGFADTQYF. The CDR3 bases are TGTGCCATCTCCTACACAGCGGGATTTGCAGATACGCAGTATTTT.

The chain links TRBV5-1 to TRBJ1-2; 7 bases are shared with TRBD1. The germline V gene encodes CDR1 SGHRS and CDR2 YFSETQ. The length of the CDR3 is 12 residues. CDR3 sequence reads: CASQGDDYGYTF. The CDR3 DNA follows: TGCGCATCTCAGGGGGACGACTATGGCTACACCTTC.

The chain joins TRBV12-3 or TRBV12-4 to TRBJ1-2; 11 bases align to TRBD1. This CDR3 region has 13 residues. V lost 3 bases to trimming and J lost 8 bases; unmatched junction nucleotides: 2. This CDR3 reads CASSLDRGPGYTF. As DNA, the CDR3 is TGTGCCAGCAGTTTGGACAGGGGGCCAGGCTACACCTTC.

This chain links TRBV5-6 with TRBJ2-7; TRBD1 matches 8 bases. V gave up 0 bases and J gave up 3 bases; unmatched junction bases: 2. This CDR3 has 14 residues. Germline-derived CDR1 and CDR2 are SGHDT and YYEEEE. The CDR3, as DNA: TGTGCCAGCAGCTTGGGGACAGGGAACTACGAGCAGTACTTC. Residues: CASSLGTGNYEQYF. Drawing the rest from reference TRBV5-6 and TRBJ2-7, the complete variable domain is DAGVTQSPTHLIKTRGQQVTLRCSPKSGHDTVSWYQQALGQGPQFIFQYYEEEERQRGNFPDRFSGHQFPNYSSELNVNALLLGDSALYLCASSLGTGNYEQYFGPGTRLTVT.

This clone showed up just once. The gene calls are TRBV4-2 and TRBJ2-1; unclear D gene. V lost 2 bases, J lost 8 bases, and 16 bases lay in between. The germline gives CDR1 LGHNA, CDR2 YNFKEQ. The CDR3 extends over 15 amino acids. CDR3 loop: CASSQTSATADEQFF. CDR3 nucleotide sequence: TGTGCCAGCAGCCAAACCAGCGCCACGGCGGATGAGCAGTTCTTC.

The V call is TRBV10-2, the J call TRBJ2-5; 8 bases align to TRBD2. The V segment lost 3 bases and the J segment 1 base; nucleotides outside the gene matches: 10. This CDR3 has 17 amino acids. Germline V gene sequence: CDR1 WSHSY, CDR2 SAAADI. The CDR3 sequence: CASSDFGAGVSQETQYF. The CDR3 DNA follows: TGCGCCAGCAGTGATTTCGGAGCGGGAGTGAGCCAAGAGACCCAGTACTTC.

V and J are TRBV7-3 and TRBJ2-1, with TRBD2 identical over 9 bases. With V trimmed by 2 bases and J by 2 bases, 7 bases remained unmatched. Germline-derived CDR1 and CDR2 are SGHTA and FQGTGA. CDR3 length: 17 amino acids. CDR3 DNA sequence: TGTGCCAGCAGCTTAGCCCCTAGCGGGAAGGCCTACAATGAGCAGTTCTTC. This translates into CASSLAPSGKAYNEQFF.

The chain recombines TRBV3-1 (or the pseudogene TRBV3-2) with TRBJ1-2; weak D call: TRBD1 (5 bases). This CDR3 region has 14 residues. Trimming left V 1 base short and J 3 bases short, with 9 bases between. Germline lookup yields CDR1 LGHDT and CDR2 YNNKEL (reference sequence). The CDR3 sequence is CASSQAQDDYGYTF. The CDR3 DNA follows: TGTGCCAGCAGCCAAGCACAGGACGACTATGGCTACACCTTC.

This chain uses TRBV28 with TRBJ2-2; TRBD2 might be the D (5 bases). From germline, CDR1 is MDHEN and CDR2 SYDVKM. With 5 bases removed from V and 5 bases from J, the gap between germline ends came to 12 bases. This CDR3 is built from 14 residues. The CDR3 here is CASSLQVATGELFF. CDR3 nucleotide sequence: TGTGCCAGCAGTCTACAAGTAGCGACCGGGGAGCTGTTTTTT.

The CDR3 sequence: CASSERQAPFTNEKLFF. Here the CDR3 DNA reads TGTGCCAGCAGTGAAAGACAGGCCCCCTTTACGAATGAAAAACTGTTTTTT. The chain combines TRBV25-1 with TRBJ1-4; TRBD1 is a possible D gene (6 bases). This CDR3 comprises 17 residues. Germline V gene data show CDR1 as MGHDK and CDR2 as SYGVNS. The V gene lost 2 bases and the J gene lost 5 bases, with 18 bases spanning the gap.

V is TRBV29-1 and J is TRBJ1-2; TRBD1 agrees at 9 bases. This CDR3 has 17 amino acids. V lost 7 bases, J lost 4 bases, and 19 bases stayed unmatched. Germline values: CDR1 SQVTM, CDR2 ANQGSEA. The CDR3 spells CSAESVPTGGKVYGYTF. In DNA, the CDR3 is TGCAGCGCCGAGTCAGTACCTACAGGGGGCAAAGTCTATGGCTACACCTTC.

This clone has only a few counts. This rearrangement joins TRBV2 to TRBJ2-7; D is ambiguous. V lost 2 bases and J lost 0, with 26 bases in between. The CDR3 spans 20 residues. CDR1 is SNHLY and CDR2 is FYNNEI in the germline V gene. DNA of the CDR3: TGTGCCAGCAGTGAAAGGCTCATTAGAACTTTGTCTTGGAGCTCCTACGAGCAGTACTTC. Amino acid sequence: CASSERLIRTLSWSSYEQYF.

This chain joins TRBV5-6 and TRBJ2-7; 9 nucleotides line up with TRBD1. This CDR3 contains 15 residues. The germline CDR1 and CDR2 sequences are SGHDT and YYEEEE. Trimming at V came to 1 base and at J to 5 bases, leaving 7 bases not matched to a gene. CDR3: CASSLYGTGRDEQYF. CDR3 coding DNA: TGTGCCAGCAGCTTGTACGGGACAGGGAGAGACGAGCAGTACTTC.